This TCR beta chain is drawn from a study of shared clonotypes between healthy human individuals. Study observations and caveats: Generally, estimated richness proved larger in naive subsets than it did in memory subsets. Shared across a few donors were roughly 5.3% of the naive CD4 clonotypes. Clonotype sharing levels among donors were expected to vary with sequencing depth.

Sequenced by immunoSEQ multiplex PCR; TCRdb stores in-frame clones only, minus some. The table records more than 2 million clones, around 95% of them present only once. Trimming pared 4 bases from V and 6 bases from J, leaving 18 bases between. Germline-derived CDR1 and CDR2 are SGHTA and FQGNSA. There are 15 residues in the CDR3. With respect to this clone: Its antigen is unknown.

This TCR was recovered from a man younger than 35 in good health. Sequenced material: naive CD4+ T cells sorted from blood. This sample's subset: CD45RA+ positively selected. The V and J genes are TRBV7-2 and TRBJ1-2, with D unclear. The CDR3 nucleotides read TGTGCCAGCAGCTCCCACCATGGGATACTCGATGGCTACACCTTC. Translation: CASSSHHGILDGYTF.